This T cell receptor beta chain originates from a study of cytomegalovirus exposure and HLA in healthy donors. PCR involved 60 Vbeta and 13 Jbeta primers. Here immunoSEQ multiplex PCR was the method, and the copy in TCRdb shows in-frame clones only, minus some. Of around 90,000 clones in the sample, 85% were seen once. CDR3 length: 16 residues. The ends lost 1 base at V and 6 bases at J; junction bases unmatched: 6. Germline CDR1 SGHTA, CDR2 FQGNSA. As to this clone: Its antigen remains unknown.

Findings and caveats of the study: Researchers counted roughly 150 TCR beta chains as cytomegalovirus-associated.

This clonotype originated in a man between 40 and 49 years old in good health and CMV-seropositive. This chain uses TRBV7-2 with TRBJ2-2; 9 bases are a match to TRBD2. Material: PBMCs. The CDR3 loop is CASSLVISGRSGELFF. DNA of the CDR3: TGTGCCAGCAGCTTAGTTATCAGCGGGAGGTCCGGGGAGCTGTTTTTT.